The 23 T cell receptor beta chains listed next were all sequenced from one sample in a study of STAT5B mutations in CD4+ large granular lymphocyte leukemia. The method was immunoSEQ multiplex PCR; TCRdb's version includes in-frame clones alone and lacks a portion of them. Among 5,000 or so clones listed, roughly 88% were seen once. Sequenced material: PBMCs. These receptors originate from a middle-aged man with CD4+ T-cell large granular lymphocyte leukemia.

This clone was detected only once. The J gene is TRBJ1-1, the V gene TRBV5-1, with D perhaps matching TRBD1 (5 bases). V lost 4 bases to trimming and J lost 6 bases, with 13 bases between them. The CDR3 consists of 13 residues. CDR1 and CDR2 (germline): SGHRS, YFSETQ. The CDR3 spells CASSRGPEAEAFF. In DNA, the CDR3 is TGCGCCAGCAGCCGGGGACCCGAAGCTGAAGCTTTCTTT.

This chain joins TRBV29-1 and TRBJ1-1; D perhaps matches TRBD1 (5 bases). CDR1 is SQVTM and CDR2 is ANQGSEA in the germline V gene. Trimming took 4 bases from V and 1 from J, leaving 10 bases between them. The CDR3 has 13 residues. The CDR3 reads CSVALGQNTEAFF. DNA of the CDR3: TGCAGCGTTGCATTGGGGCAGAACACTGAAGCTTTCTTT.

The rearrangement links TRBV4-2 to TRBJ1-5; possibly TRBD1 for D (5 bases). CDR1 is LGHNA, CDR2 YNFKEQ, per germline. CDR3 length: 16 residues. V lost 0 bases and J 6 bases, leaving 15 bases between the germline ends. The CDR3 DNA reads TGTGCCAGCAGCCAAGAGGTTGGGGGGAAGGGTCAGCCCCAGCATTTT. Its translation is CASSQEVGGKGQPQHF.

This chain joins TRBV6-5 and TRBJ2-5; the D is unclear. This CDR3 comprises 12 residues. V was clipped by 2 bases and J by 2 bases, with 3 bases between them. Germline CDR1 reads MNHEY; CDR2 reads SVGAGI. The CDR3 nucleotides read TGTGCCAGCAGTTACAGACAAGAGACCCAGTACTTC. Its protein is CASSYRQETQYF.

This clone was seen a few times. The J gene is TRBJ2-3, the V gene TRBV5-1, with 10 bases matching TRBD2. The CDR3 is 17 amino acids. Germline trimming cut 6 bases from V and 1 base from J; bases unmatched to any gene: 11. In germline, CDR1 is SGHRS, CDR2 YFSETQ. CDR3 loop: CASTQIPGTSGTDTQYF. In DNA form, the CDR3 reads TGCGCCAGCACCCAAATCCCCGGGACTAGCGGCACAGATACGCAGTATTTT.

The chain links TRBV10-2 to TRBJ2-3; D might be TRBD2 (7 bases). Germline V gives CDR1 WSHSY, CDR2 SAAADI. Trimming took off 8 bases at V and 2 bases at J, with 17 bases between the two ends. The CDR3 extends over 15 amino acids. CDR3 coding DNA: TGCGCCAGCGGGGGGAGGGGGGCGAACACAGATACGCAGTATTTT. Translating it yields CASGGRGANTDTQYF.

This clone was counted between two and nine times. The chain couples TRBV5-4 to TRBJ1-3; TRBD1 matches at 8 bases. CDR1 SGHNT and CDR2 YYREEE come from the germline V gene (reference sequence). The CDR3 is 14 amino acids. With 4 bases clipped from V and 3 bases from J, the junction kept 3 bases outside the gene matches. The DNA for the CDR3 is TGTGCCAGCAGCCTGGACAGGGTTGGAAACACCATATATTTT. Its protein product is CASSLDRVGNTIYF.

This chain joins TRBV7-9 and TRBJ2-3; D is unclear. Trimming left V 0 bases short and J 3 bases short, with 7 bases between. Germline values: CDR1 SEHNR, CDR2 FQNEAQ (reference sequence). The CDR3 has 14 amino acids. The CDR3: CASSLAGMTDTQYF. In DNA, the CDR3 is TGTGCCAGCAGCTTAGCCGGTATGACAGATACGCAGTATTTT.

The chain joins TRBV2 to TRBJ1-5; 7 nucleotides agree with TRBD1. V shed 6 bases, J shed 6 bases, and the junction held 8 bases outside the gene matches. The germline gives CDR1 SNHLY, CDR2 FYNNEI. The CDR3 runs 14 residues. Here the CDR3 DNA reads TGTGCCAGCAGCTCGGAGGCAGGGGGTCAGCCCCAGCATTTT. It specifies CASSSEAGGQPQHF.

This clone was detected once. The chain employs TRBV30 and TRBJ1-5; TRBD1 matches 7 bases. In germline, CDR1 is GTSNPN, CDR2 SVGIG (reference sequence). CDR3 length equals 14 residues. The V and J ends lost 2 bases and 5 bases, in that order; junction bases with no gene match: 6. The CDR3 here is CAWSLGQNDQPQHF. The CDR3 nucleotides read TGTGCCTGGAGTTTGGGACAGAACGATCAGCCCCAGCATTTT.

This clone qualifies as hyperexpanded (1% or more). The rearrangement joins TRBV5-4 to TRBJ2-1; no clear D. V lost 0 bases, J lost 7 bases, and 8 bases lay in between. CDR1 SGHNT and CDR2 YYREEE come from the germline V gene (reference sequence). The CDR3 is made up of 13 amino acids. This CDR3 is CASSLASENEQFF. As DNA, the CDR3 is TGTGCCAGCAGCTTGGCATCGGAAAATGAGCAGTTCTTC.

The table lists this clone with a few counts. This rearrangement joins TRBV30 to TRBJ1-2; TRBD1 might be the D (5 bases). CDR3 length equals 12 residues. V was trimmed by 2 bases and J by 7 bases, leaving 11 bases between them. Germline-derived CDR1 and CDR2 are GTSNPN and SVGIG (reference sequence). CDR3 residues: CAWSPRVSGYTF. As DNA, the CDR3 is TGTGCCTGGAGTCCCAGGGTTTCTGGCTACACCTTC.

The chain links TRBV2 to TRBJ1-5; no definite D call. The CDR3 totals 16 residues. Germline V gives CDR1 SNHLY, CDR2 FYNNEI. The germline V and J ends were trimmed by 10 bases and 2 bases, with 21 bases remaining between them. The CDR3 DNA follows: TGTGCCACCAGCAAGCAAACGGGGAGAGGCAATCAGCCCCAGCATTTT. It codes for CATSKQTGRGNQPQHF.

The chain has TRBV5-4 and TRBJ2-1; 11 nucleotides line up with TRBD2. CDR3 length: 17 residues. In germline, CDR1 is SGHNT, CDR2 YYREEE (reference sequence). Unmatched junction bases numbered 5, after V lost 2 bases and J lost 1 base. Here the CDR3 DNA reads TGTGCCAGCAGCTTCACTAGCGGGAGTGGGTCCTACAATGAGCAGTTCTTC. This sequence encodes CASSFTSGSGSYNEQFF.

The chain recombines TRBV7-9 with TRBJ1-4; possibly TRBD1 for D (6 bases). The CDR3 contains 15 residues. CDR1 and CDR2 (germline): SEHNR, FQNEAQ (reference sequence). Trimming took off 6 bases at V and 5 bases at J, with 16 bases between the two ends. The CDR3 coding sequence is TGTGCCAGCAGTACAAACAGGGAAGGGAATGAAAAACTGTTTTTT. This sequence encodes CASSTNREGNEKLFF.

This clone was found once. The chain joins TRBV27 to TRBJ2-7; 9 nucleotides agree with TRBD1. Trimming at V came to 7 bases and at J to 3 bases, leaving 13 bases not matched to a gene. The CDR3 is made up of 16 amino acids. The germline V gene has CDR1 MNHEY and CDR2 SMNVEV (reference sequence). The CDR3 is CASTKKPGQGIYEQYF. CDR3 in DNA: TGTGCCAGCACAAAAAAACCGGGACAGGGTATCTACGAGCAGTACTTC.

The chain links TRBV10-3 to TRBJ1-5; TRBD1 might be the D (5 bases). V was cut by 4 bases and J by 7 bases, with 11 bases left in between. The CDR3 consists of 13 residues. In germline, CDR1 is ENHRY, CDR2 SYGVKD. In DNA, the CDR3 is TGTGCCATCAGTGCCTCCAGGGACCAGCCCCAGCATTTT. Its protein product is CAISASRDQPQHF.

The chain links TRBV10-3 to TRBJ2-1; 14 bases are shared with TRBD2. The germline CDR1 and CDR2 sequences are ENHRY and SYGVKD. This CDR3 comprises 15 residues. With 4 bases clipped from V and 9 bases from J, the junction kept 5 bases outside the gene matches. The CDR3 protein is CAISAGLAGGIEQFF. CDR3 DNA: TGTGCCATCAGTGCCGGACTAGCGGGAGGCATTGAGCAGTTCTTC.

The genes are TRBV27 and TRBJ2-7; 7 bases are shared with TRBD1. The length of the CDR3 is 16 residues. Germline-derived CDR1 and CDR2 are MNHEY and SMNVEV (reference sequence). Trimming took 9 bases from V and 4 from J; bases not matched to a gene: 18. For the CDR3, the DNA is TGTGCCAGTCTACAAAACGGCAGGGGGTTGACTTACGAGCAGTACTTC. Amino acids: CASLQNGRGLTYEQYF.

The rearrangement joins TRBV14 to TRBJ2-7, with a tentative D call TRBD2 (5 bases). V lost 7 bases and J 2 bases, leaving 15 bases between the germline ends. Germline-derived CDR1 and CDR2 are SGHDN and FVKESK. The CDR3 has 14 amino acids. CDR3 sequence reads: CASTLQEAPYEQYF. CDR3 bases: TGTGCCAGCACCCTCCAGGAGGCCCCCTACGAGCAGTACTTC.

This chain joins TRBV30 and TRBJ1-5; TRBD1 might be the D (5 bases). Between the trimmed V and J ends, which lost 5 bases and 5 bases, there was a span of 13 bases. CDR1 is GTSNPN, CDR2 SVGIG, per germline (reference sequence). The CDR3 has 13 amino acids. The chain's CDR3 is CAWATESDQPQHF. In DNA, the CDR3 is TGTGCCTGGGCGACAGAATCTGATCAGCCCCAGCATTTT.

This chain links TRBV7-9 with TRBJ1-2, with D perhaps matching TRBD1 (5 bases). This CDR3 contains 17 residues. Germline V lookup: CDR1 SEHNR, CDR2 FQNEAQ (reference sequence). V was clipped by 4 bases and J by 7 bases, with 25 bases between them. The CDR3 DNA reads as TGTGCCAGCAGCTCAACAATCTGGGGGTTTCAAGCTGGTGGCTACACCTTC. The encoded protein is CASSSTIWGFQAGGYTF.

The chain uses TRBV7-9 and TRBJ2-5; D tentatively fits TRBD1 or TRBD2 (5 bases each). V was pared by 5 bases and J by 5 bases, with 15 bases between. The CDR3 consists of 14 residues. Per germline, CDR1 SEHNR and CDR2 FQNEAQ (reference sequence). The CDR3 DNA reads as TGTGCCAGCAGCAGGGGACCCCGTGGGGAGACCCAGTACTTC. Its protein is CASSRGPRGETQYF.